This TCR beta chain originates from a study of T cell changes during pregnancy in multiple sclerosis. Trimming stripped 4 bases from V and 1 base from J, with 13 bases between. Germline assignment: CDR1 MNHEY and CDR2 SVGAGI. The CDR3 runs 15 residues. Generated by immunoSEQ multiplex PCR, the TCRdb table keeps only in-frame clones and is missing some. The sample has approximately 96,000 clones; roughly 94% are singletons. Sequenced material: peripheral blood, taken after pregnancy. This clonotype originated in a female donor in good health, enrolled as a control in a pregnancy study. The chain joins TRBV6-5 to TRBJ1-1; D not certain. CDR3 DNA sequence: TGTGCCAGCAGTTCTTATAGTAGCCCGAACACTGAAGCTTTCTTT. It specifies CASSSYSSPNTEAFF.